The 23 T cell receptor beta chains reported below all come from one sample, sequenced in a study of OX40 agonist ivuxolimab in advanced cancers. The method was immunoSEQ multiplex PCR; TCRdb's version includes in-frame clones alone and lacks a portion of them. The repertoire holds 60,000 to 80,000 clones, with roughly 87% as singletons. This material consisted of CD4+ or CD8+ T cells sorted from blood, taken in a trial of the OX40 agonist ivuxolimab. The source of these receptors is an adult with an advanced solid tumor such as melanoma, head and neck, liver or kidney cancer.

The rearrangement links TRBV5-1 to TRBJ1-2, with D possibly TRBD1 on 6 matching bases. The CDR3 loop spans 13 amino acids. Germline loops: CDR1 SGHRS, CDR2 YFSETQ. The V gene lost 4 bases and the J gene lost 2 bases, with 9 bases spanning the gap. The CDR3, as DNA: TGCGCCAGCAGCAAAGGACAGAACTATGGCTACACCTTC. It codes for CASSKGQNYGYTF.

This clone was detected once. CDR3 nucleotide sequence: TGCGCCAGCAGCTGGGTGGACAGACTCCATCGTTACCAGTACTTC. It is translated as CASSWVDRLHRYQYF. The genes are TRBV5-1 and TRBJ2-5; D is possibly TRBD1 (6 bases). Trimming left V 3 bases short and J 10 bases short, with 22 bases between. In germline, CDR1 is SGHRS, CDR2 YFSETQ. The CDR3 has 15 amino acids.

This clone was found once. The J gene is TRBJ1-1, the V gene TRBV7-9; the match to TRBD1 covers 11 bases. V shed 6 bases, J shed 2 bases, and the junction held 14 bases outside the gene matches. Per the germline V gene, CDR1 is SEHNR and CDR2 is FQNEAQ (reference sequence). The CDR3 runs to 18 residues. Here the CDR3 DNA reads TGTGCCAGCAGTTTGGGGCTTGGACAGGGGGCGACAAACACTGAAGCTTTCTTT. The encoded protein is CASSLGLGQGATNTEAFF.

This chain links TRBV21-1 with TRBJ2-3; the table assigns TRBD2, which was not confirmed against the DNA. TRBV21-1 is an annotated pseudogene. The CDR3 totals 14 residues. CDR3 protein: CASSKRLDADTQYF. The CDR3, as DNA: TGTGCCAGCAGCAAACGGCTAGACGCAGATACGCAGTATTTT.

This chain uses TRBV29-1 with TRBJ1-1; 8 bases map to TRBD1. This CDR3 is built from 13 residues. Germline values: CDR1 SQVTM, CDR2 ANQGSEA. J was trimmed by 2 bases and V by 6 bases; bases with no gene match: 5. The CDR3 is CSVTGTGNTEAFF. The CDR3 DNA reads TGCAGCGTCACCGGGACAGGCAACACTGAAGCTTTCTTT.

The rearrangement links TRBV5-1 to TRBJ1-2; no clear D. CDR1 is SGHRS, CDR2 YFSETQ, per germline. The CDR3 is made up of 15 amino acids. V lost 4 bases to trimming and J lost 1 base, with 14 bases between them. The CDR3 loop is CASSPIRVLNYGYTF. The CDR3, as DNA: TGCGCCAGCAGCCCAATCCGGGTCCTTAACTATGGCTACACCTTC.

The chain employs TRBV27 and TRBJ1-2; D unclear. The germline V gene encodes CDR1 MNHEY and CDR2 SMNVEV (reference sequence). V lost 3 bases, J lost 4 bases, and 9 bases lay in between. There are 13 residues in the CDR3. DNA of the CDR3: TGTGCCAGCAGTTTCCAGGATGGCTATGGCTACACCTTC. Residues: CASSFQDGYGYTF.

The chain links TRBV6-5 to TRBJ2-1; 9 bases fit TRBD2. V lost 8 bases to trimming and J lost 10 bases; unmatched junction nucleotides: 12. The CDR3 extends over 14 amino acids. Germline-derived CDR1 and CDR2 are MNHEY and SVGAGI. The CDR3 DNA reads as TGTGCCAGCCATGGGGGTAGCGGGAGCAGAGAGCAGTTCTTC. Translated: CASHGGSGSREQFF.

V is TRBV5-4 and J is TRBJ1-5, with a possible D match to TRBD1 (5 bases). CDR1 is SGHNT, CDR2 YYREEE, per germline (reference sequence). This CDR3 has 16 residues. V was clipped by 3 bases and J by 4 bases, with 17 bases between them. CDR3 sequence reads: CASSWGGGIGNQPQHF. CDR3 in DNA: TGTGCCAGCAGCTGGGGCGGGGGGATAGGAAATCAGCCCCAGCATTTT.

This clone was found once. This sequence joins TRBV27 and TRBJ1-2; no definite D call. CDR3 length: 13 residues. The V gene lost 5 bases and the J gene lost 2 bases, with 9 bases spanning the gap. From germline, CDR1 is MNHEY and CDR2 SMNVEV (reference sequence). The CDR3 is CASSQDRNYGYTF. DNA for the CDR3: TGTGCCAGCAGTCAGGACCGGAACTATGGCTACACCTTC.

The genes are TRBV5-3 and TRBJ2-2, with D maybe TRBD1 (6 bases). TRBV5-3 is known as an ORF, though its function is uncertain. V dropped 0 bases and J dropped 0 bases, with 15 bases sitting between them. The CDR3 sequence is 18 residues long. CDR3 in DNA: TGTGCCAGAAGCTTGGCCTGGCAGGGGACCGCGAACACCGGGGAGCTGTTTTTT. This sequence encodes CARSLAWQGTANTGELFF.

V is TRBV5-1 and J is TRBJ2-3; 13 bases are a match to TRBD2. The CDR3 loop spans 15 amino acids. J lost 9 bases, V lost 5 bases, and 9 bases had no gene match. Germline V gene sequence: CDR1 SGHRS, CDR2 YFSETQ. The CDR3, as DNA: TGCGCCAGCAGACCTACTAGCGGGGGGGCTTTGACGCAGTATTTT. It encodes CASRPTSGGALTQYF.

This clone was seen only a few times. As DNA, the CDR3 is TGTGCCAGAAAGCCGGGAGGGGAGGCCCAGCATTTT. The encoded protein is CARKPGGEAQHF. V usage is TRBV28 and J usage is TRBJ1-5; D might be TRBD1 (5 bases). The V gene lost 9 bases and the J gene lost 11 bases, with 17 bases spanning the gap. This CDR3 is 12 amino acids long. The germline gives CDR1 MDHEN, CDR2 SYDVKM.

In this sample, this clone turned up a few times. The rearrangement joins TRBV7-9 to TRBJ1-3; D remains unclear. V shed 5 bases and J shed 5 bases, with 10 bases lying between them. Germline V gene sequence: CDR1 SEHNR, CDR2 FQNEAQ (reference sequence). The CDR3 is 13 amino acids. In DNA, the CDR3 is TGTGCCAGCAGCCTTGGACCGAGAAACACCATATATTTT. Translating it yields CASSLGPRNTIYF.

The genes are TRBV7-9 and TRBJ1-3; D call uncertain. Germline V gene sequence: CDR1 SEHNR, CDR2 FQNEAQ (reference sequence). The CDR3 extends over 14 amino acids. Trimming took off 7 bases at V and 4 bases at J, with 14 bases between the two ends. This chain's CDR3 is CASTMTSRGNTIYF. The CDR3 nucleotides read TGTGCCAGCACCATGACATCGAGGGGAAACACCATATATTTT.

V and J are TRBV7-8 and TRBJ1-5; D may be TRBD1 (6 bases). The CDR3 loop spans 18 amino acids. Germline V gene sequence: CDR1 SGHVS, CDR2 FQNEAQ. V gave up 5 bases and J gave up 0 bases, with 20 bases separating them. The CDR3 DNA is TGTGCCAGCAGCACCTTCAGGGGTCGGTCGGATAGCAATCAGCCCCAGCATTTT. Amino acids: CASSTFRGRSDSNQPQHF.

This clone has only a few counts. The V gene is TRBV5-1, the J gene TRBJ2-2, with 10 nucleotides matching TRBD1. Germline lookup yields CDR1 SGHRS and CDR2 YFSETQ. V shed 5 bases, J shed 7 bases, and the junction held 8 bases outside the gene matches. This CDR3 region has 15 residues. This chain's CDR3 is CASSYTGQGNGELFF. The CDR3 coding sequence is TGCGCCAGCAGTTATACGGGACAGGGGAACGGGGAGCTGTTTTTT.

V and J are TRBV7-8 and TRBJ2-4; TRBD1 matches 9 bases. The CDR3 sequence is 15 residues long. Germline assignment: CDR1 SGHVS and CDR2 FQNEAQ. V was pared by 0 bases and J by 9 bases, with 6 bases of the junction left unmatched. The CDR3 reads CASSLARDRVGIQYF. The CDR3, as DNA: TGTGCCAGCAGCTTAGCGAGGGACAGGGTTGGCATTCAGTACTTC. The whole variable domain, remainder taken from reference TRBV7-8 and TRBJ2-4, is GAGVSQSPRYKVAKRGQDVALRCDPISGHVSLFWYQQALGQGPEFLTYFQNEAQLDKSGLPSDRFFAERPEGSVSTLKIQRTQQEDSAVYLCASSLARDRVGIQYFGAGTRLSVL.

This chain links TRBV5-6 with TRBJ1-3; possibly TRBD1 for D (5 bases). V lost 4 bases, J lost 5 bases, and 7 bases lay in between. CDR3 size: 12 residues. CDR1 is SGHDT, CDR2 YYEEEE, per germline. Here the CDR3 reads CASSEGRNTIYF. DNA for the CDR3: TGTGCCAGCAGCGAGGGGAGAAACACCATATATTTT.

The CDR3 nucleotides are TGCGCCAGCAGCTTGGCCGTGAGGACTAGCGGGAGAGGGGAGACCCAGTACTTC. Encoded protein: CASSLAVRTSGRGETQYF. V and J are TRBV5-1 and TRBJ2-5; 13 bases are a match to TRBD2. Trimming took 0 bases from V and 5 from J; bases not matched to a gene: 10. The CDR3 has 18 amino acids. Germline lookup yields CDR1 SGHRS and CDR2 YFSETQ.

This clone was observed once. V usage is TRBV18 and J usage is TRBJ2-7; D remains ambiguous. The CDR3 has 15 amino acids. In germline, CDR1 is KGHSH, CDR2 LQKENI. The V end lost 3 bases, the J end lost 0 bases, and 12 bases lay between the germline ends. For the CDR3, the DNA is TGTGCCAGCTCACCGTGGACCCCGAGCTCCTACGAGCAGTACTTC. Its translation is CASSPWTPSSYEQYF.

The rearrangement uses TRBV2 and TRBJ2-7; TRBD1 might be the D (6 bases). CDR1 is SNHLY and CDR2 is FYNNEI in the germline V gene. The CDR3 spans 14 residues. The ends were cut back, 5 bases at V and 5 bases at J, with 16 bases in the middle. In DNA, the CDR3 is TGTGCCAGCAGTTTACAGGGAGCTGGCAACGAGCAGTACTTC. Encoded protein: CASSLQGAGNEQYF.

The DNA for the CDR3 is TGTGCCAGCAGAGCGACAGGGGTGACAACTAATGAAAAACTGTTTTTT. It translates to CASRATGVTTNEKLFF. The genes are TRBV2 and TRBJ1-4; 8 nucleotides agree with TRBD1. The CDR3 extends over 16 amino acids. From germline, CDR1 is SNHLY and CDR2 FYNNEI. J lost 0 bases, V lost 6 bases, and 6 bases had no gene match.